The 27 T cell receptor beta chains listed next were all sequenced from one sample in a study of blood T cell repertoires in COVID-19. The data were produced by immunoSEQ multiplex PCR, yet TCRdb's version contains in-frame clones alone and is incomplete. The sample carries about 260,000 clones, around nine tenths recorded once. The sample was peripheral blood. The receptors here all came from a woman in her 30s with COVID-19, enrolled during active disease.

The sample holds one count of this clone. The chain employs TRBV27 and TRBJ1-6; D remains unclear. The ends were cut back, 6 bases at V and 0 bases at J, with 9 bases in the middle. This CDR3 region has 15 residues. The germline V gene has CDR1 MNHEY and CDR2 SMNVEV (reference sequence). The CDR3 DNA reads TGTGCCAGCAGCCATGGGAGCTCCTATAATTCACCCCTCCACTTT. It codes for CASSHGSSYNSPLHF.

V and J are TRBV27 and TRBJ2-7; TRBD2 is a possible D gene (5 bases). The CDR3 consists of 12 residues. The germline V gene encodes CDR1 MNHEY and CDR2 SMNVEV (reference sequence). The V and J ends lost 6 bases and 4 bases respectively, with 10 bases between them. The CDR3 protein is CASRAGNYEQYF. The CDR3 DNA sequence: TGTGCCAGCAGGGCCGGGAATTACGAGCAGTACTTC.

The chain joins TRBV7-3 to TRBJ1-1; D is unclear. V lost 2 bases to trimming and J lost 7 bases, with 11 bases between them. Germline CDR1 is SGHTA and CDR2 is FQGTGA. There are 13 residues in the CDR3. CDR3 residues: CASSLALGSEAFF. CDR3 bases: TGTGCCAGCAGCTTAGCTCTCGGGAGTGAAGCTTTCTTT.

The rearrangement links TRBV10-1 to TRBJ2-1, with 15 bases aligning to TRBD2. The CDR3 consists of 15 residues. Trimming took 6 bases from V and 7 from J; bases not matched to a gene: 4. From germline, CDR1 is WNHNN and CDR2 SYGVQD (reference sequence). The CDR3 DNA sequence: TGCGCCAGCAGCCTCGGACTAGCGGGGGGGAATGAGCAGTTCTTC. It codes for CASSLGLAGGNEQFF.

This clone has just one count. This chain joins TRBV5-5 and TRBJ2-3; TRBD2 might be the D (5 bases). The CDR3 is 14 amino acids. Trimming shortened V by 4 bases and J by 2 bases, and 11 bases separated the two germline ends. Germline CDR1 SGHKS, CDR2 YYEKEE (reference sequence). CDR3 sequence reads: CASSPDSYTDTQYF. CDR3 nucleotides: TGTGCCAGCAGCCCGGACTCATACACAGATACGCAGTATTTT. Full variable domain (remainder filled in from reference TRBV5-5 and TRBJ2-3): DAGVTQSPTHLIKTRGQQVTLRCSPISGHKSVSWYQQVLGQGPQFIFQYYEKEERGRGNFPDRFSARQFPNYSSELNVNALLLGDSALYLCASSPDSYTDTQYFGPGTRLTVL.

Only one count was recorded for this clone. V and J are TRBV7-6 and TRBJ2-7; 11 positions agree with TRBD1. CDR3 length equals 14 residues. The V and J ends lost 4 bases and 6 bases, in that order; junction bases with no gene match: 5. The germline gives CDR1 SGHVS, CDR2 FNYEAQ. The CDR3 region has the DNA TGTGCCAGCAGCTCACCCGGGACAGGGGGCGAGCAGTACTTC. Amino acid sequence: CASSSPGTGGEQYF.

The V gene is TRBV30, the J gene TRBJ2-3, with TRBD1 matching 8 bases. This CDR3 has 14 residues. Germline CDR1 GTSNPN, CDR2 SVGIG (reference sequence). J gave up 2 bases and V 5 bases, and 6 bases lay outside the gene matches. CDR3 sequence: CAWAETGDTDTQYF. The CDR3 nucleotides are TGTGCCTGGGCGGAGACAGGGGACACAGATACGCAGTATTTT.

A word on this clone: One end of the junction is discordant with germline, which a read error may explain. The chain joins TRBV6-6 to TRBJ1-2; D remains unclear. Germline V CDR1 and CDR2: MNHNY, SVGAGI (reference sequence). This CDR3 spans 14 amino acids. CDR3 amino acids: CASTYLKESYGYTF. The CDR3 DNA sequence: TGTGCCAGCACTTACCTTAAGGAGAGCTATGGCTACACCTTC.

The V and J genes are TRBV4-1 and TRBJ2-7, with 9 bases lining up with TRBD2. The CDR3 has 17 amino acids. Per the germline V gene, CDR1 is MGHRA and CDR2 is YSYEKL. V shed 0 bases, J shed 0 bases, and the junction held 6 bases outside the gene matches. The CDR3 loop reads CASSQDKAGGLSYEQYF. CDR3 in DNA: TGCGCCAGCAGCCAAGATAAGGCGGGAGGGCTCTCCTACGAGCAGTACTTC.

The chain recombines TRBV10-1 with TRBJ2-2; D not resolved. Trimming left V 9 bases short and J 1 base short, with 9 bases between. Germline V lookup: CDR1 WNHNN, CDR2 SYGVQD (reference sequence). This CDR3 has 13 amino acids. The CDR3 coding sequence is TGCGCCAGTAGCTCACTGAACACCGGGGAGCTGTTTTTT. Translated: CASSSLNTGELFF.

The chain couples TRBV2 to TRBJ2-3; 7 positions agree with TRBD1. The J segment lost 2 bases and the V segment lost 6 bases, leaving 5 bases of the junction unmatched. The CDR3 spans 14 residues. Germline lookup yields CDR1 SNHLY and CDR2 FYNNEI. In nucleotides, the CDR3 is TGTGCCAGCAGGTCGGACAGGACCACAGATACGCAGTATTTT. Its translation: CASRSDRTTDTQYF.

This clone was detected once. The gene calls are TRBV7-2 and TRBJ2-1; the match to TRBD2 covers 10 bases. Germline CDR1 is SGHTA and CDR2 is FQGNSA. V gave up 2 bases and J gave up 3 bases; unmatched junction bases: 10. This CDR3 spans 18 amino acids. Here the CDR3 reads CASSLLSGRSRGYNEQFF. CDR3 DNA sequence: TGTGCCAGCAGCTTACTTAGCGGGAGGTCCCGGGGCTACAATGAGCAGTTCTTC.

V usage is TRBV7-9 and J usage is TRBJ1-5, with D tentatively TRBD1 (5 bases). CDR1 and CDR2 (germline): SEHNR, FQNEAQ (reference sequence). Trimming pared 5 bases from V and 5 bases from J, leaving 10 bases between. This CDR3 has 13 amino acids. The CDR3 here is CASSDWGDQPQHF. CDR3 in DNA: TGTGCCAGCAGCGACTGGGGGGATCAGCCCCAGCATTTT. The full variable domain, completed using reference TRBV7-9 and TRBJ1-5, is DTGVSQNPRHKITKRGQNVTFRCDPISEHNRLYWYRQTLGQGPEFLTYFQNEAQLEKSRLLSDRFSAERPKGSFSTLEIQRTEQGDSAMYLCASSDWGDQPQHFGDGTRLSIL.

The V call is TRBV19, the J call TRBJ2-1; possibly TRBD2 for D (5 bases). The germline CDR1 and CDR2 sequences are LNHDA and SQIVND (reference sequence). CDR3 length: 14 residues. V was trimmed by 8 bases and J by 5 bases, leaving 16 bases between them. Here the CDR3 reads CASETGSDNNEQFF. CDR3 nucleotide sequence: TGTGCCAGTGAGACGGGAAGCGATAACAATGAGCAGTTCTTC. Drawing the rest from reference TRBV19 and TRBJ2-1, the complete variable domain is DGGITQSPKYLFRKEGQNVTLSCEQNLNHDAMYWYRQDPGQGLRLIYYSQIVNDFQKGDIAEGYSVSREKKESFPLTVTSAQKNPTAFYLCASETGSDNNEQFFGPGTRLTVL.

The chain recombines TRBV7-8 with TRBJ1-2; no reliable D call. Trimming shortened V by 2 bases and J by 7 bases, and 17 bases separated the two germline ends. Germline V gives CDR1 SGHVS, CDR2 FQNEAQ. The CDR3 has 15 amino acids. Written as DNA, the CDR3 is TGTGCCAGCAGCTTATTGACGCGGCCTCCCGGTGGCTACACCTTC. Translation: CASSLLTRPPGGYTF.

The rearrangement joins TRBV10-1 to TRBJ1-1, with TRBD1 matching 7 bases. CDR1 WNHNN and CDR2 SYGVQD come from the germline V gene (reference sequence). The CDR3 extends over 15 amino acids. The junction had 9 bases not matched to a gene; V was cut back by 3 bases and J by 5 bases. The CDR3 DNA reads as TGCGCCAGCAGTGAAATGACAGGGAAATCGACTGAAGCTTTCTTT. Encoded protein: CASSEMTGKSTEAFF.

The CDR3 region has the DNA TGTGCCAGTAGTAAGGGACACCAGTCAATCTATGGCTACACCTTC. Its translation: CASSKGHQSIYGYTF. The chain uses TRBV19 and TRBJ1-2; possible D gene TRBD1, 6 bases. CDR1 LNHDA and CDR2 SQIVND come from the germline V gene (reference sequence). Trimming removed 4 bases from V and 4 bases from J, with 16 bases in between. The CDR3 has 15 residues.

The chain recombines TRBV7-3 with TRBJ2-2, with D possibly matching TRBD1 (5 bases). CDR3 size: 14 residues. The germline gives CDR1 SGHTA, CDR2 FQGTGA. Trimming shortened V by 5 bases and J by 5 bases, and 12 bases separated the two germline ends. The CDR3 DNA is TGTGCCAGCAGCGGACAAGGGCGGACCGGGGAGCTGTTTTTT. It yields the protein CASSGQGRTGELFF.

The rearrangement links TRBV30 to TRBJ1-2, with 12 bases matching TRBD1. CDR1 and CDR2 (germline): GTSNPN, SVGIG (reference sequence). Unmatched junction bases numbered 7, after V lost 3 bases and J lost 8 bases. CDR3 length: 14 residues. In DNA, the CDR3 is TGTGCCTGGAGCGAGGGACAGGGGGCCTTCGGCTACACCTTC. Protein: CAWSEGQGAFGYTF. Full variable domain (remainder filled in from reference TRBV30 and TRBJ1-2): SQTIHQWPATLVQPVGSPLSLECTVEGTSNPNLYWYRQAAGRGLQLLFYSVGIGQISSEVPQNLSASRPQDRQFILSSKKLLLSDSGFYLCAWSEGQGAFGYTFGSGTRLTVV.

This chain joins TRBV28 and TRBJ1-1, with no clear D. Trimming pared 5 bases from V and 1 base from J, leaving 8 bases between. The CDR3 totals 13 residues. CDR1 is MDHEN, CDR2 SYDVKM, per germline. The CDR3 DNA reads as TGTGCCAGCAGTCCACCGGGGAACACTGAAGCTTTCTTT. Residues: CASSPPGNTEAFF. The variable domain in full, with the rest retrieved from reference TRBV28 and TRBJ1-1, is DVKVTQSSRYLVKRTGEKVFLECVQDMDHENMFWYRQDPGLGLRLIYFSYDVKMKEKGDIPEGYSVSREKKERFSLILESASTNQTSMYLCASSPPGNTEAFFGQGTRLTVV.

CDR3 residues: CASSGQPTPGTSGGSEQYF. As DNA, the CDR3 is TGTGCCAGCAGTGGCCAGCCAACCCCCGGGACTAGCGGAGGCTCAGAGCAGTACTTC. V usage is TRBV6-1 and J usage is TRBJ2-7, with TRBD2 matching over 11 bases. The length of the CDR3 is 19 residues. After removal of 4 bases from V and 7 bases from J, the junction contained 21 bases not matched to a gene. From germline, CDR1 is MNHNS and CDR2 SASEGT.

The genes are TRBV7-9 and TRBJ1-6; no firm D call. Germline CDR1 reads SEHNR; CDR2 reads FQNEAQ (reference sequence). V lost 0 bases and J lost 2, with 14 bases in between. The CDR3 has 18 residues. CDR3 amino acids: CASSLAQVSGTYNSPLHF. CDR3 in DNA: TGTGCCAGCAGCTTAGCGCAAGTTTCGGGGACCTATAATTCACCCCTCCACTTT. The whole variable domain, filled in from reference TRBV7-9 and TRBJ1-6, reads DTGVSQNPRHKITKRGQNVTFRCDPISEHNRLYWYRQTLGQGPEFLTYFQNEAQLEKSRLLSDRFSAERPKGSFSTLEIQRTEQGDSAMYLCASSLAQVSGTYNSPLHFGNGTRLTVT.

The rearrangement links TRBV5-6 to TRBJ2-7; TRBD1 agrees at 10 bases. The CDR3 is 15 amino acids. CDR1 is SGHDT, CDR2 YYEEEE, per germline. J lost 2 bases, V lost 4 bases, and 6 bases had no gene match. The CDR3 nucleotides read TGTGCCAGCAGCGTGGGACAGGGGAACCCCTACGAGCAGTACTTC. Translated: CASSVGQGNPYEQYF.

The rearrangement joins TRBV29-1 to TRBJ2-5, with D maybe TRBD1 (6 bases). The germline V and J ends were trimmed by 2 bases and 5 bases, with 12 bases remaining between them. Germline-derived CDR1 and CDR2 are SQVTM and ANQGSEA. The CDR3 is 13 amino acids. The CDR3 protein is CSVERQASETQYF. The CDR3 nucleotides are TGCAGCGTTGAACGACAGGCTAGCGAGACCCAGTACTTC.

The V and J genes are TRBV15 and TRBJ2-7; TRBD1 matches at 9 bases. Losses at the gene ends were 2 bases for V and 3 bases for J; bases not matched to a gene: 5. Germline loops: CDR1 LNHNV, CDR2 YYDKDF (reference sequence). The CDR3 loop spans 15 amino acids. Here the CDR3 reads CATSRPTGGFYEQYF. The CDR3 coding sequence is TGTGCCACCAGCAGACCTACAGGGGGCTTCTACGAGCAGTACTTC.

This chain links TRBV7-9 with TRBJ2-7; perhaps TRBD2 as D (6 bases). CDR1 and CDR2 (germline): SEHNR, FQNEAQ (reference sequence). The V and J ends lost 7 bases and 3 bases respectively, with 13 bases between them. This CDR3 region has 13 residues. The CDR3 spells CASTEGAGYEQYF. CDR3 sequence (DNA): TGTGCCAGCACCGAAGGAGCGGGCTACGAGCAGTACTTC.

This clone was found once. The CDR3 here is CASSRDTGSGNTIYF. The CDR3 coding sequence is TGCGCCAGCAGCCGAGATACAGGTTCGGGAAACACCATATATTTT. V gene TRBV5-1 combines with J gene TRBJ1-3, with D possibly being TRBD1 (5 bases). Per germline, CDR1 SGHRS and CDR2 YFSETQ. The V and J ends lost 4 bases and 4 bases respectively, with 15 bases between them. This CDR3 is built from 15 residues. The full variable domain, rest sourced from reference TRBV5-1 and TRBJ1-3, is KAGVTQTPRYLIKTRGQQVTLSCSPISGHRSVSWYQQTPGQGLQFLFEYFSETQRNKGNFPGRFSGRQFSNSRSEMNVSTLELGDSALYLCASSRDTGSGNTIYFGEGSWLTVV.